Below, one T cell receptor (beta chain) is given with its context. V shed 4 bases, J shed 5 bases, and the junction held 5 bases outside the gene matches. The CDR3 is 16 residues long. Germline V gives CDR1 LNHDA, CDR2 SQIVND (reference sequence). The data belong to a study of blood T cell repertoires in COVID-19. About the research overall: Specimens from acute and convalescent COVID-19 originated in the United States, Italy and Spain.

Profiled with immunoSEQ multiplex PCR; TCRdb holds only in-frame clones, not every one. The sample lists over 75,000 clones; 90% were seen once. The chain has TRBV19 and TRBJ2-1, with TRBD2 identical over 13 bases. Sequenced material: peripheral blood. This receptor was identified in a man between 60 and 75 years old with acute or convalescent COVID-19. The CDR3 region is CASSTRTSGGNNEQFF. For the CDR3, the DNA is TGTGCCAGTAGTACGCGGACTAGCGGGGGTAACAATGAGCAGTTCTTC.